These T cell receptor beta chains were read from a single sample in a study of blood T cell repertoires in COVID-19. Here immunoSEQ multiplex PCR was the method, and the copy in TCRdb shows in-frame clones only, minus some. Of around 60,000 clones listed, under 85% were seen once; the top ten hold about 3.5%. The sequenced material came from peripheral blood. The receptor source for this set is a woman aged 80 or older with acute or convalescent COVID-19. Each CDR3 is given with its conserved first and last residue. D genes are given only for firm matches. The size field is filled for only some rows; it gives once, few, many or a size class.

d_call,v_call,j_call,clone_size,cdr3_aa,cdr3_nt
TRBD2,TRBV28,TRBJ2-6,-,CASSPGRGIFSGANVLTF,TGTGCCAGCAGTCCCGGGAGGGGGATTTTCTCTGGGGCCAACGTCCTGACTTTC
-,TRBV3-1/TRBV3-2,TRBJ2-3,-,CASSPSGDTQYF,TGTGCCAGCAGCCCCTCCGGGGATACGCAGTATTTT
-,TRBV9,TRBJ1-2,-,CASSVASTSIYGYTF,TGTGCCAGCAGCGTAGCCTCGACATCGATCTATGGCTACACCTTC
-,TRBV24-1,TRBJ2-3,-,CATSDRGLRADTQYF,TGTGCCACCAGTGATCGGGGACTTAGGGCAGATACGCAGTATTTT
TRBD2,TRBV11-2,TRBJ2-4,once,CASSSGRGWEGNIQYF,TGTGCCAGCAGCTCCGGTCGTGGGTGGGAGGGGAACATTCAGTACTTC
-,TRBV19,TRBJ2-6,-,CASSSGHLTSGANVLTF,TGTGCCAGTAGTTCGGGACACCTCACATCTGGGGCCAACGTCCTGACTTTC
-,TRBV5-1,TRBJ1-3,-,CASSLDDRYSGNTIYF,TGCGCCAGCAGCTTGGATGACAGGTACTCTGGAAACACCATATATTTT
-,TRBV11-2,TRBJ2-3,-,CASSLDGSDTDTQYF,TGTGCCAGCAGCTTAGACGGTTCCGATACAGATACGCAGTATTTT
TRBD2,TRBV3-1/TRBV3-2,TRBJ2-7,-,CASSPEGLDSYEQYF,TGTGCCAGCAGCCCCGAGGGACTAGACTCCTACGAGCAGTACTTC
TRBD1,TRBV28,TRBJ1-4,-,CASSPPGTGKEKLFF,TGTGCCAGCAGCCCACCCGGGACAGGGAAAGAAAAACTGTTTTTT
-,TRBV2,TRBJ1-6,-,CASGASQNSPLHF,TGTGCCAGCGGAGCTAGCCAAAATTCACCCCTCCACTTT
-,TRBV5-6,TRBJ2-5,-,CASSLVAGAEETQYF,TGTGCCAGCAGCTTGGTGGCCGGAGCTGAAGAGACCCAGTACTTC
TRBD1,TRBV28,TRBJ1-4,once,CASSGSGTGDEKLFF,TGTGCCAGCAGCGGAAGCGGGACAGGGGATGAAAAACTGTTTTTT
-,TRBV5-6,TRBJ2-3,-,CASSWGAVATDTQYF,TGTGCCAGCAGCTGGGGAGCGGTAGCCACAGATACGCAGTATTTT
TRBD2,TRBV29-1,TRBJ2-5,-,CSVDAATSGGEGETQYF,TGCAGCGTTGACGCCGCGACTAGCGGGGGGGAAGGGGAGACCCAGTACTTC
-,TRBV19,TRBJ1-5,few,CASSIVGGHDQPQHF,TGTGCCAGTAGTATTGTGGGAGGCCATGATCAGCCCCAGCATTTT
-,TRBV7-9,TRBJ1-1,-,CASSYLGGSNTEAFF,TGTGCCAGCAGCTACCTCGGGGGAAGTAACACTGAAGCTTTCTTT
TRBD2,TRBV24-1,TRBJ2-1,-,CATSDLTGLGNNEQFF,TGTGCCACCAGTGATTTGACGGGACTAGGTAACAATGAGCAGTTCTTC
TRBD2,TRBV18,TRBJ2-5,-,CASSPLTTSGTGKETQYF,TGTGCCAGCTCACCCCTTACGACTAGCGGGACGGGGAAAGAGACCCAGTACTTC
TRBD1,TRBV5-8,TRBJ2-1,-,CASSRDRGTYNEQFF,TGTGCCAGCAGCAGGGACAGGGGAACCTACAATGAGCAGTTCTTC
TRBD1,TRBV16,TRBJ1-4,-,CASSQGQPTDRNEKLFF,TGTGCCAGCAGCCAGGGACAGCCTACCGACCGTAATGAAAAACTGTTTTTT
TRBD2,TRBV5-4,TRBJ2-7,-,CASRTSGGSYEQYF,TGTGCCAGCCGGACTAGCGGGGGCTCCTACGAGCAGTACTTC
-,TRBV27,TRBJ2-3,-,CASSPVIMSDTQYF,TGTGCCAGCAGTCCTGTAATAATGAGCGATACGCAGTATTTT
-,TRBV9,TRBJ2-1,-,CASSASSYNEQFF,TGTGCCAGCAGCGCGAGCTCCTACAATGAGCAGTTCTTC
-,TRBV30,TRBJ2-7,few,CAWTTSGRLGEQYF,TGTGCCTGGACCACTTCGGGGAGGCTGGGCGAGCAGTACTTC
-,TRBV30,TRBJ1-6,-,CAWSEQLNSPLHF,TGTGCCTGGAGTGAACAGTTAAATTCACCCCTCCACTTT
-,TRBV4-1,TRBJ2-1,-,CASSHLTGVYYNEQFF,TGCGCCAGCAGCCATTTGACAGGCGTCTACTACAATGAGCAGTTCTTC
TRBD2,TRBV29-1,TRBJ2-1,-,CSVEILAGGEQFF,TGCAGCGTTGAAATCCTAGCGGGAGGTGAGCAGTTCTTC
-,TRBV18,TRBJ2-3,-,CASSLIRESRDTQYF,TGTGCCAGCTCACTCATTCGGGAGTCGCGAGATACGCAGTATTTT
-,TRBV6-1,TRBJ1-5,-,CASSEMGSSNQPQHF,TGTGCCAGCAGTGAAATGGGGAGTAGCAATCAGCCCCAGCATTTT
-,TRBV3-1/TRBV3-2,TRBJ1-1,-,CASSPRGGNTEAFF,TGTGCCAGCAGCCCCCGGGGTGGGAACACTGAAGCTTTCTTT
-,TRBV2,TRBJ2-7,-,CASSESFGDEQYF,TGTGCCAGCAGTGAAAGTTTCGGGGACGAGCAGTACTTC
-,TRBV28,TRBJ2-2,-,CASSFGLTGTGELFF,TGTGCCAGCAGTTTTGGGCTTACCGGAACCGGGGAGCTGTTTTTT
TRBD1,TRBV15,TRBJ1-5,-,CATSRDWQGASNQPQHF,TGTGCCACCAGCAGAGATTGGCAGGGGGCGAGCAATCAGCCCCAGCATTTT
-,TRBV14,TRBJ1-1,-,CASSQDRWGYTEAFF,TGTGCCAGCAGCCAAGATCGGTGGGGCTACACTGAAGCTTTCTTT
TRBD1,TRBV27,TRBJ2-2,-,CASRGTAPTGELFF,TGTGCCAGCAGAGGGACAGCTCCCACCGGGGAGCTGTTTTTT
-,TRBV6-5,TRBJ1-5,-,CASSHEQWQPQHF,TGTGCCAGCAGCCACGAACAGTGGCAGCCCCAGCATTTT
TRBD2,TRBV5-4,TRBJ2-3,-,CASGRTSGNTQYF,TGTGCCAGCGGGAGGACTAGCGGAAATACGCAGTATTTT
-,TRBV19,TRBJ1-1,-,CASSIVRQTWNTEAFF,TGTGCCAGTAGTATCGTCAGACAGACATGGAACACTGAAGCTTTCTTT
-,TRBV28,TRBJ2-7,-,CASRRDLLSYEQYF,TGTGCCAGCAGACGGGACTTACTTTCGTACGAGCAGTACTTC
-,TRBV30,TRBJ1-2,-,CAWSHSQNYGYTF,TGTGCCTGGAGTCATAGCCAGAACTATGGCTACACCTTC
TRBD1,TRBV6-5,TRBJ2-7,once,CASSYSGQGNEQYF,TGTGCCAGCAGTTACTCGGGACAGGGGAACGAGCAGTACTTC
TRBD1,TRBV14,TRBJ1-1,-,CASSQDYRGHSRGTEAFF,TGTGCCAGCAGCCAAGATTACAGGGGGCATTCTCGAGGCACTGAAGCTTTCTTT
TRBD2,TRBV11-2,TRBJ2-1,-,CASSLLPSGRQQFF,TGTGCCAGCAGCTTACTACCTAGCGGGAGGCAGCAGTTCTTC
-,TRBV20-1,TRBJ1-5,few,CSASLAQGRNQPQHF,TGCAGTGCTAGTTTAGCCCAGGGTCGCAATCAGCCCCAGCATTTT
-,TRBV7-3,TRBJ2-1,-,CASSPNGVGGQSSEQFF,TGTGCCAGCAGCCCCAACGGCGTGGGGGGGCAATCAAGTGAGCAGTTCTTC
TRBD2,TRBV5-4,TRBJ2-2,-,CASSKGLAGGNTGELFF,TGTGCCAGCAGCAAAGGACTAGCGGGGGGGAACACCGGGGAGCTGTTTTTT
-,TRBV30,TRBJ1-1,-,CAWSVGGASTEAFF,TGTGCCTGGAGTGTCGGGGGTGCGAGCACTGAAGCTTTCTTT